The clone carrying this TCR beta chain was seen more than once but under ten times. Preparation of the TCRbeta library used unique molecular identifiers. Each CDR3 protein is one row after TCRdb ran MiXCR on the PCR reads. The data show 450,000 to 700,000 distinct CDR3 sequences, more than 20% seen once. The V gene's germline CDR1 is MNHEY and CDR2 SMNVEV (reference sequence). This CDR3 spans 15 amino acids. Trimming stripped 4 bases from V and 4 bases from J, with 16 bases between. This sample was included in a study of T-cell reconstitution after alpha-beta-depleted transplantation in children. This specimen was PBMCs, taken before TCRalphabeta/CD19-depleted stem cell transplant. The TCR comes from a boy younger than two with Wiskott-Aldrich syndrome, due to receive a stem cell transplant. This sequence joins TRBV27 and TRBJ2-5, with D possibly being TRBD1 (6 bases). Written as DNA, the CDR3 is TGTGCCAGCAGTTCATACCGGACAGCCGGAGAGACCCAGTACTTC. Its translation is CASSSYRTAGETQYF.